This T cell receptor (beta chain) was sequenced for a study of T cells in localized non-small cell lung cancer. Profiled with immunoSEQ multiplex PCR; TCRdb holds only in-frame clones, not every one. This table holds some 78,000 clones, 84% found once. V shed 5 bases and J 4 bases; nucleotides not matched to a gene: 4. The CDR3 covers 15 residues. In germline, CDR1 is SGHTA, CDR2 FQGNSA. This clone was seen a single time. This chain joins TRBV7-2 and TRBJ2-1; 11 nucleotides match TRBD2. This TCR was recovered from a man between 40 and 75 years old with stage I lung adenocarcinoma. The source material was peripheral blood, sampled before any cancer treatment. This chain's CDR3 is CASSTSSGGYNEQFF. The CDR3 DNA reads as TGTGCCAGCAGCACCTCTAGCGGGGGGTACAATGAGCAGTTCTTC.